This T cell receptor (beta chain) was captured by sequencing in a study of graft-versus-host responses after intestinal transplantation. Study-level information: Anti-thymocyte globulin induction was given to all recipients, followed by tacrolimus and steroids for 3 to 4 years.

The assay was immunoSEQ multiplex PCR, and TCRdb's table has in-frame clones only and misses some. Of 5,500 to 8,500 clones listed, about 30% are singletons. Trimming left V 0 bases short and J 5 bases short, with 14 bases between. CDR3 length: 15 residues. Germline values: CDR1 SGHRS, CDR2 YFSETQ. This sample comprised alloreactive CD4+ T cells from a mixed lymphocyte reaction culture, obtained before transplantation. Sample subset: CFSE-low proliferating T cells sorted from roughly six-day pre-transplant mixed lymphocyte reaction (GvH or HvG direction). The chain carries TRBV5-1 and TRBJ1-1; TRBD1 might be the D (5 bases). The receptor was derived from a human patient who was an organ donor for intestinal transplantation. The CDR3 protein is CASSLAGGIRTEAFF. CDR3 coding DNA: TGCGCCAGCAGCTTGGCCGGGGGGATCCGGACTGAAGCTTTCTTT.